This T cell receptor (beta chain) is from a study of blood T cell repertoires in COVID-19. Participant reports of clinical history set cohort assignment. Sequencing was performed with immunoSEQ multiplex PCR; in TCRdb, only in-frame clones are kept and a portion is missing. The table lists 270,000 or so clones, less than 95% of them singletons. The CDR3 spans 17 residues. Trimming took 0 bases from V and 1 from J; bases not matched to a gene: 3. Germline CDR1 reads GTSNPN; CDR2 reads SVGIG (reference sequence). This sequence originates from a man aged 40-49 years who had been exposed to COVID-19. V usage is TRBV30 and J usage is TRBJ2-5; 15 bases map to TRBD2. The sequencing sample was made of PBMCs or T cells enriched from blood (not recorded which). In DNA form, the CDR3 reads TGTGCCTGGAGTGTAGGGACTAGCGGGGGGTTCCAAGAGACCCAGTACTTC. Its translation: CAWSVGTSGGFQETQYF. The full variable domain, in which reference TRBV30 and TRBJ2-5 provide the parts outside the CDR3, is SQTIHQWPATLVQPVGSPLSLECTVEGTSNPNLYWYRQAAGRGLQLLFYSVGIGQISSEVPQNLSASRPQDRQFILSSKKLLLSDSGFYLCAWSVGTSGGFQETQYFGPGTRLLVL.